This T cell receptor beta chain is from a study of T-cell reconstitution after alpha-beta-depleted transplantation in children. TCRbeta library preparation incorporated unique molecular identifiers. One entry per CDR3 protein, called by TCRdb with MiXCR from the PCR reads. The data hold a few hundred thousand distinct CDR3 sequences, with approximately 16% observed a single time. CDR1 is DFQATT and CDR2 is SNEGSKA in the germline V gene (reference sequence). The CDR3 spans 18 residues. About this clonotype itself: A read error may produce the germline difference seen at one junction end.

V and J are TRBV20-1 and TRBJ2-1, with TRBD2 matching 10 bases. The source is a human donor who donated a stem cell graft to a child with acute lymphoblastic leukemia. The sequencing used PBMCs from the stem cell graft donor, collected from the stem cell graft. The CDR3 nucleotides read TGCTGTGCTAGGGGGGGGACTAGCGATTGGAGCTCCTACAATGAGCAGTTCTTC. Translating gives CCARGGTSDWSSYNEQFF.